The 17 T cell receptor beta chains given below trace back to one sample, sequenced in a study of blood T cell repertoires in COVID-19. Assay: immunoSEQ multiplex PCR; the TCRdb copy retains only in-frame clones and omits some. This sample has about 280,000 clones, with approximately 86% found just once. Sequencing was performed on peripheral blood. The receptors originated from a woman in her 70s with COVID-19, enrolled during active disease.

The V and J genes are TRBV7-2 and TRBJ1-3; 8 bases are shared with TRBD1. Germline values: CDR1 SGHTA, CDR2 FQGNSA. CDR3 size: 19 residues. The J segment lost 2 bases and the V segment lost 4 bases, leaving 16 bases of the junction unmatched. The CDR3 sequence is CASSWTRQGPSPTGNTIYF. The DNA of the CDR3 is TGTGCCAGCAGCTGGACCCGACAGGGGCCCAGTCCTACTGGAAACACCATATATTTT.

This chain joins TRBV5-1 and TRBJ1-1; perhaps TRBD1 as D (5 bases). Germline V gene lookup returns CDR1 SGHRS and CDR2 YFSETQ. Trimming took off 1 base at V and 4 bases at J, with 17 bases between the two ends. CDR3 length: 16 residues. The CDR3 loop is CASSLFGADLATEAFF. CDR3 coding DNA: TGCGCCAGCAGCTTGTTTGGGGCAGATCTGGCCACTGAAGCTTTCTTT.

V and J are TRBV12-5 and TRBJ2-5; 10 bases fit TRBD2. V gave up 6 bases and J gave up 5 bases; unmatched junction bases: 15. From germline, CDR1 is LGHNT and CDR2 FRNRAP. The CDR3 is made up of 17 amino acids. The CDR3 here is CASGHNPGLAIWETQYF. The CDR3 region has the DNA TGTGCTAGTGGCCACAACCCGGGACTAGCGATATGGGAGACCCAGTACTTC. Full variable domain (outside the CDR3, taken from reference TRBV12-5 and TRBJ2-5): DARVTQTPRHKVTEMGQEVTMRCQPILGHNTVFWYRQTMMQGLELLAYFRNRAPLDDSGMPKDRFSAEMPDATLATLKIQPSEPRDSAVYFCASGHNPGLAIWETQYFGPGTRLLVL.

This clone appeared once. V gene TRBV9 combines with J gene TRBJ2-5; TRBD1 aligns across 7 bases. This CDR3 is built from 14 residues. Germline assignment: CDR1 SGDLS and CDR2 YYNGEE. V trimming: 3 bases; J trimming: 1 base; junction bases outside the gene matches: 3. The CDR3 bases are TGTGCCAGCAGCGCGAGACAGGGCCAAGAGACCCAGTACTTC. This translates into CASSARQGQETQYF.

The chain combines TRBV5-1 with TRBJ2-2; D unresolved. This CDR3 contains 13 residues. V gave up 3 bases and J gave up 6 bases, with 9 bases separating them. Per germline, CDR1 SGHRS and CDR2 YFSETQ. CDR3 in DNA: TGCGCCAGCAGCTCCCCCCAGGCCGGGGAGCTGTTTTTT. This codes for CASSSPQAGELFF.

The chain recombines TRBV5-1 with TRBJ1-5, with D hard to call. The CDR3 totals 13 residues. The V end was cut by 0 bases, the J end by 3 bases, with 4 bases between. From germline, CDR1 is SGHRS and CDR2 YFSETQ. DNA of the CDR3: TGCGCCAGCAGCTTGGGACTCAATCAGCCCCAGCATTTT. Its translation: CASSLGLNQPQHF.

This clone came up a few times. This rearrangement joins TRBV28 to TRBJ2-7, with 8 bases lining up with TRBD1. After removal of 3 bases from V and 0 bases from J, the junction contained 13 bases not matched to a gene. The CDR3 spans 18 residues. Per germline, CDR1 MDHEN and CDR2 SYDVKM. The CDR3 protein is CASSFPSSGTGSSYEQYF. The DNA for the CDR3 is TGTGCCAGCAGTTTCCCCTCTTCCGGGACAGGAAGCTCCTACGAGCAGTACTTC. Full variable domain (rest looked up from reference TRBV28 and TRBJ2-7): DVKVTQSSRYLVKRTGEKVFLECVQDMDHENMFWYRQDPGLGLRLIYFSYDVKMKEKGDIPEGYSVSREKKERFSLILESASTNQTSMYLCASSFPSSGTGSSYEQYFGPGTRLTVT.

This clone was observed a few times. The rearrangement links TRBV19 to TRBJ2-3, with 12 bases that match TRBD1. Trimming removed 3 bases from V and 4 bases from J; junction bases left unmatched: 5. The CDR3 extends over 16 amino acids. Germline lookup yields CDR1 LNHDA and CDR2 SQIVND (reference sequence). For the CDR3, the DNA is TGTGCCAGTAGTATGGGACAGGGGGCGCCAGCAGATACGCAGTATTTT. Translating it yields CASSMGQGAPADTQYF.

The chain has TRBV7-9 and TRBJ1-3; the match to TRBD1 covers 7 bases. The germline V gene encodes CDR1 SEHNR and CDR2 FQNEAQ (reference sequence). This CDR3 contains 15 residues. V lost 1 base, J lost 0 bases, and 0 bases stayed unmatched. CDR3 region: CASSLGTGSGNTIYF. CDR3 DNA sequence: TGTGCCAGCAGCTTAGGGACAGGCTCTGGAAACACCATATATTTT.

The chain uses TRBV1 and TRBJ1-2; TRBD1, as called in the table, went unchecked against the DNA. TRBV1 is recorded as a pseudogene. This CDR3 has 17 residues. The CDR3 coding sequence is TGCACCAGCAGCCAATACTTACCCGGGACAGGAGACTATGGCTACACCTTC. It encodes CTSSQYLPGTGDYGYTF.

The chain is built from TRBV28 and TRBJ2-5; no reliable D call. This CDR3 is built from 15 residues. V was pared by 4 bases and J by 4 bases, with 16 bases between. Germline CDR1 MDHEN, CDR2 SYDVKM. CDR3 DNA: TGTGCCAGCAGTTCGGGTACCCACCAAAGAGAGACCCAGTACTTC. Translation: CASSSGTHQRETQYF.

In regard to this clone: The sample contains more than one DNA sequence encoding this CDR3. The CDR3 DNA reads TGTGCCAGCAGTCGGACAGTGAACACTGAAGCTTTCTTT. Translated, it gives CASSRTVNTEAFF. The V and J genes are TRBV6-5 and TRBJ1-1; a weak D match, TRBD1 (6 bases). The length of the CDR3 is 13 residues. CDR1 is MNHEY and CDR2 is SVGAGI in the germline V gene. Deletions cut 5 bases from V and 0 bases from J, with 7 bases between.

The V call is TRBV27, the J call TRBJ1-2, with 8 bases identical to TRBD1. J gave up 6 bases and V 4 bases, and 7 bases lay outside the gene matches. CDR3 length: 14 amino acids. The V gene's germline CDR1 is MNHEY and CDR2 SMNVEV (reference sequence). CDR3 region: CASSSDRGIDGYTF. The CDR3 bases are TGTGCCAGCAGTTCAGACAGGGGAATTGATGGCTACACCTTC.

This clone was counted only a few times. The J gene is TRBJ1-1, the V gene TRBV5-1; a weak D match, TRBD1 (6 bases). The CDR3 has 13 residues. The V end was cut by 0 bases, the J end by 4 bases, with 7 bases between. In germline, CDR1 is SGHRS, CDR2 YFSETQ. In DNA form, the CDR3 reads TGCGCCAGCAGCTTGGGGGGGCCCACTGAAGCTTTCTTT. Protein: CASSLGGPTEAFF.

The V call is TRBV6-5, the J call TRBJ1-5; D uncertain. The CDR3 length is 13 residues. Germline V gene data show CDR1 as MNHEY and CDR2 as SVGAGI. The ends were cut back, 1 base at V and 7 bases at J, with 8 bases in the middle. The CDR3 reads CASSYWEEQPQHF. CDR3 DNA: TGTGCCAGCAGTTACTGGGAGGAACAGCCCCAGCATTTT.

The V gene is TRBV30, the J gene TRBJ1-5; 10 positions agree with TRBD1. The V gene's germline CDR1 is GTSNPN and CDR2 SVGIG (reference sequence). J lost 6 bases, V lost 0 bases, and 5 bases had no gene match. The CDR3 is 15 amino acids. The CDR3 spells CAWSVLGQGIQPQHF. The CDR3 DNA follows: TGTGCCTGGAGTGTACTGGGACAGGGGATTCAGCCCCAGCATTTT. Drawing the rest from reference TRBV30 and TRBJ1-5, the complete variable domain is SQTIHQWPATLVQPVGSPLSLECTVEGTSNPNLYWYRQAAGRGLQLLFYSVGIGQISSEVPQNLSASRPQDRQFILSSKKLLLSDSGFYLCAWSVLGQGIQPQHFGDGTRLSIL.

This rearrangement joins TRBV4-1 to TRBJ2-1; no clear D. Germline lookup yields CDR1 MGHRA and CDR2 YSYEKL. CDR3 size: 14 residues. V was cut by 3 bases and J by 7 bases, with 13 bases left in between. The CDR3 coding sequence is TGCGCCAGCAGCCAGGGTGCCAGGAAGAATGAGCAGTTCTTC. Protein sequence: CASSQGARKNEQFF.